The 17 T cell receptor beta chains below come from one sample, sequenced in a study of blood T cell repertoires in COVID-19. Generated by immunoSEQ multiplex PCR, the TCRdb table keeps only in-frame clones and is missing some. The profile shows roughly 260,000 clones, over 75% of them singletons. Sequenced material: peripheral blood. The origin of the receptors is a woman between 50 and 59 years old with acute or convalescent COVID-19.

The V gene is TRBV28, the J gene TRBJ2-7; TRBD1 might be the D (5 bases). This CDR3 has 15 amino acids. Trimming pared 6 bases from V and 0 bases from J, leaving 15 bases between. CDR1 and CDR2 from the germline V gene are MDHEN and SYDVKM. CDR3 region: CASSMRQLPSYEQYF. In DNA, the CDR3 is TGTGCCAGCAGCATGAGACAGCTCCCCTCCTACGAGCAGTACTTC. The entire variable domain, with the rest obtained from reference TRBV28 and TRBJ2-7, is as follows: DVKVTQSSRYLVKRTGEKVFLECVQDMDHENMFWYRQDPGLGLRLIYFSYDVKMKEKGDIPEGYSVSREKKERFSLILESASTNQTSMYLCASSMRQLPSYEQYFGPGTRLTVT.

The V and J genes are TRBV9 and TRBJ2-2; no clear D gene. CDR3 length: 13 residues. Per germline, CDR1 SGDLS and CDR2 YYNGEE. V lost 0 bases to trimming and J lost 5 bases, with 5 bases between them. Here the CDR3 DNA reads TGTGCCAGCAGCGTAGCAGGTACCGGGGAGCTGTTTTTT. Translated, it gives CASSVAGTGELFF.

This clone was seen a handful of times. This sample includes further DNA sequences coding for the same CDR3. DNA of the CDR3: TGTGCCAGCAGCGTAGGGGACACCTACGAGCAGTACTTC. Protein: CASSVGDTYEQYF. The chain couples TRBV9 to TRBJ2-7; tentatively, D is TRBD1 (6 bases). The CDR3 is 13 residues long. CDR1 and CDR2 (germline): SGDLS, YYNGEE. V shed 0 bases and J shed 2 bases, with 6 bases lying between them. The whole variable domain, remainder taken from reference TRBV9 and TRBJ2-7, is DSGVTQTPKHLITATGQRVTLRCSPRSGDLSVYWYQQSLDQGLQFLIQYYNGEERAKGNILERFSAQQFPDLHSELNLSSLELGDSALYFCASSVGDTYEQYFGPGTRLTVT.

DNA for the CDR3: TGTGCCAGCATCACGGACAGGGCGGGGACTGAAGCTTTCTTT. Residues: CASITDRAGTEAFF. J is TRBJ1-1 and V is TRBV7-9, with 8 positions matching TRBD1. The J segment lost 5 bases and the V segment lost 7 bases, leaving 9 bases of the junction unmatched. Germline values: CDR1 SEHNR, CDR2 FQNEAQ (reference sequence). This CDR3 has 14 amino acids. Full variable domain (remainder filled in from reference TRBV7-9 and TRBJ1-1): DTGVSQNPRHKITKRGQNVTFRCDPISEHNRLYWYRQTLGQGPEFLTYFQNEAQLEKSRLLSDRFSAERPKGSFSTLEIQRTEQGDSAMYLCASITDRAGTEAFFGQGTRLTVV.

The V gene is TRBV5-6, the J gene TRBJ1-4; a weak D match, TRBD1 (5 bases). In germline, CDR1 is SGHDT, CDR2 YYEEEE. The V and J ends lost 4 bases and 0 bases respectively, with 10 bases between them. This CDR3 is built from 15 residues. The CDR3 DNA reads as TGTGCCAGCAGCGGATACAGGTCAACTAATGAAAAACTGTTTTTT. Translation gives CASSGYRSTNEKLFF.

This rearrangement joins TRBV30 to TRBJ1-4, with 10 nucleotides matching TRBD1. Germline V gene data show CDR1 as GTSNPN and CDR2 as SVGIG (reference sequence). The J segment lost 5 bases and the V segment lost 5 bases, leaving 5 bases of the junction unmatched. The CDR3 sequence is 14 residues long. CDR3 coding DNA: TGTGCCTGGTCCAGGACAGGGGGGAATGAAAAACTGTTTTTT. Its protein is CAWSRTGGNEKLFF.

V usage is TRBV12-3 or TRBV12-4 and J usage is TRBJ1-2; possibly TRBD1 for D (5 bases). The CDR3 is made up of 13 amino acids. V was trimmed by 3 bases and J by 5 bases, leaving 10 bases between them. CDR3: CASSFEGRYGYTF. DNA for the CDR3: TGTGCCAGCAGTTTTGAGGGGAGGTATGGCTACACCTTC.

The chain recombines TRBV5-3 with TRBJ1-5; D is unresolved. TRBV5-3 counts as an open reading frame of uncertain function. The V gene lost 0 bases and the J gene lost 6 bases, with 13 bases spanning the gap. The CDR3 is 15 amino acids. The CDR3 protein is CARSLAGSEGQPQHF. CDR3 DNA: TGTGCCAGAAGCTTGGCCGGGTCAGAAGGTCAGCCCCAGCATTTT.

In this sample, this clone turned up a few times. This chain connects TRBV27 to TRBJ1-6; 10 bases fit TRBD1. Germline CDR1 MNHEY, CDR2 SMNVEV (reference sequence). This CDR3 is built from 16 residues. V trimming: 2 bases; J trimming: 8 bases; junction bases outside the gene matches: 6. CDR3 sequence: CASSLRDRGFDSPLHF. In DNA, the CDR3 is TGTGCCAGCAGTTTAAGGGACAGGGGTTTCGATTCACCCCTCCACTTT.

The genes are TRBV19 and TRBJ2-3, with a tentative D call TRBD2 (6 bases). The CDR3 covers 12 residues. V dropped 5 bases and J dropped 4 bases, with 7 bases sitting between them. Looked up from germline, CDR1 is LNHDA and CDR2 is SQIVND (reference sequence). DNA for the CDR3: TGTGCCAGTAGTCGGAGGGCAGATACGCAGTATTTT. It specifies CASSRRADTQYF.

The V and J genes are TRBV19 and TRBJ1-3; 7 nucleotides line up with TRBD1. Germline V gene data show CDR1 as LNHDA and CDR2 as SQIVND (reference sequence). Trimming cost V 7 bases and J 2 bases; bases outside gene matches: 5. The CDR3 length is 14 residues. The CDR3 coding sequence is TGTGCCAGTAACGCCGGACAGGCTGGAAACACCATATATTTT. This sequence encodes CASNAGQAGNTIYF.

V gene TRBV15 combines with J gene TRBJ2-2; TRBD1 aligns across 8 bases. The CDR3 is 15 amino acids. CDR1 and CDR2 (germline): LNHNV, YYDKDF (reference sequence). The V segment lost 3 bases and the J segment 6 bases; nucleotides outside the gene matches: 6. DNA for the CDR3: TGTGCCACCAGCAGCGACAGGGGATTTCCCGGGGAGCTGTTTTTT. This encodes CATSSDRGFPGELFF.

The V gene is TRBV4-3, the J gene TRBJ1-1; D is undetermined. This CDR3 has 13 amino acids. Germline CDR1 and CDR2: LGHNA and YSLEER. V was clipped by 0 bases and J by 3 bases, with 5 bases between them. CDR3 DNA sequence: TGCGCCAGCAGCCAAGAGAGAGACACTGAAGCTTTCTTT. Protein: CASSQERDTEAFF.

This clone was counted only a few times. J is TRBJ2-7 and V is TRBV28, with 8 bases that match TRBD2. This CDR3 region has 17 residues. The junction had 16 bases not matched to a gene; V was cut back by 7 bases and J by 2 bases. Germline-derived CDR1 and CDR2 are MDHEN and SYDVKM. The CDR3 DNA sequence: TGTGCCAGCAAGGGGGTTTTAGCGGGATTATATGCCTACGAGCAGTACTTC. This gives the protein CASKGVLAGLYAYEQYF.

Note on this clone: This sample also contains other DNA sequences that code for the same CDR3. The V and J genes are TRBV20-1 and TRBJ2-7; D gene ambiguous. Germline assignment: CDR1 DFQATT and CDR2 SNEGSKA (reference sequence). Trimming removed 5 bases at V and 3 bases at J, with 8 bases between. The CDR3 spans 11 residues. The CDR3 loop is CSAGPSYEQYF. The CDR3 coding sequence is TGCAGTGCTGGTCCTAGCTACGAGCAGTACTTC.

The chain employs TRBV4-1 and TRBJ1-1; D is ambiguous. V was clipped by 1 base and J by 2 bases, with 11 bases between them. Germline V gene lookup returns CDR1 MGHRA and CDR2 YSYEKL. This CDR3 region has 15 residues. CDR3 bases: TGCGCCAGCAGCCAAGGGTGGGGAGGCAACACTGAAGCTTTCTTT. Protein sequence: CASSQGWGGNTEAFF.

J is TRBJ2-7 and V is TRBV10-1; TRBD2 aligns across 16 bases. CDR1 is WNHNN, CDR2 SYGVQD, per germline (reference sequence). Trimming at V came to 7 bases and at J to 5 bases, leaving 11 bases not matched to a gene. CDR3 length: 17 amino acids. CDR3 DNA sequence: TGCGCCAGCAATGGGACTAGCGGGAGGGCCATCGGGGACGAGCAGTACTTC. Its translation is CASNGTSGRAIGDEQYF.